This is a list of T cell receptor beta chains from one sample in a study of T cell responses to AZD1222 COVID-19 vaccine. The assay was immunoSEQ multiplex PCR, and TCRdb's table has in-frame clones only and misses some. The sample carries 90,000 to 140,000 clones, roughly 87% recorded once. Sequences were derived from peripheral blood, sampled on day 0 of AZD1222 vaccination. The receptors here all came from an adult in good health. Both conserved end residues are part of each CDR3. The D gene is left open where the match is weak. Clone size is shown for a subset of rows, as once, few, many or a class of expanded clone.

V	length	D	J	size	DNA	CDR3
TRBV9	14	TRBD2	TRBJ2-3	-	TGTGCCAGCAGCGTTAGCGGGAAAGAAGATACGCAGTATTTT	CASSVSGKEDTQYF
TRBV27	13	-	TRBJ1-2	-	TGTGCCAGCAGTTTTGTGGGAACGTATGGCTACACCTTC	CASSFVGTYGYTF
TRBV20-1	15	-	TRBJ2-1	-	TGCAGTGCTAGTAATGCGGGGAGCTCCTACAATGAGCAGTTCTTC	CSASNAGSSYNEQFF
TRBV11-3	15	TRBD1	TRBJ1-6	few	TGTGCCAGCAAAACAGGGGGACTGGGTAATTCACCCCTCCACTTT	CASKTGGLGNSPLHF
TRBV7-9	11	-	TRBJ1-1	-	TGTGCCAGCGCAGTTTACACTGAAGCTTTCTTT	CASAVYTEAFF
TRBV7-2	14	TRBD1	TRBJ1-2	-	TGTGCCAGCACCTGGGACAGGGGCCAGAGAGGCTACACCTTC	CASTWDRGQRGYTF
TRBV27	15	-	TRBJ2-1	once	TGTGCCAGCAGAAGTGGGGGGAGCTCCTACAATGAGCAGTTCTTC	CASRSGGSSYNEQFF
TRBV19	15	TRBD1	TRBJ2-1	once	TGTGCCAGTAGTATATTCGGCAGGGGGCTAGGTGAGCAGTTCTTC	CASSIFGRGLGEQFF
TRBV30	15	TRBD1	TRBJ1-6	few	TGTGCCTGGAGTGCGGGACAGGGGCTAAATTCACCCCTCCACTTT	CAWSAGQGLNSPLHF
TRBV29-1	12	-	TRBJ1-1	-	TGCAGCGCACACAGGGCAGGCACTGAAGCTTTCTTT	CSAHRAGTEAFF
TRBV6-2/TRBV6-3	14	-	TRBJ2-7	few	TGTGCCAGCAGTTTCTGGACCGCGTCCTACGAGCAGTACTTC	CASSFWTASYEQYF
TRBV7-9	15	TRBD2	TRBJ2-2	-	TGTGCCAGCAGCCGGACTAGCGGGAACACCGGGGAGCTGTTTTTT	CASSRTSGNTGELFF
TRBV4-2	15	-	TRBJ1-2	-	TGTGCCAGCAGCCAAGAGACAGTGGAAAACTATGGCTACACCTTC	CASSQETVENYGYTF
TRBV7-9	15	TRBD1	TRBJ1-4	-	TGTGCCAGCAGCCTTGGACAGGGCACTAATGAAAAACTGTTTTTT	CASSLGQGTNEKLFF
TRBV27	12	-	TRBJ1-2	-	TGTGCCAGCAGAACAGACAGCTATGGCTACACCTTC	CASRTDSYGYTF
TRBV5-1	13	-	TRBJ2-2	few	TGCGCCAGCAGCACAGGGAACACCGGGGAGCTGTTTTTT	CASSTGNTGELFF
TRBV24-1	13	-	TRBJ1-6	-	TGTGCCACCAGTGCAGCTTCTTACTCACCCCTCCACTTT	CATSAASYSPLHF
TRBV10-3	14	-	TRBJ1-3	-	TGTGCCATCAGTGAGTCACAGGCCGGAAACACCATATATTTT	CAISESQAGNTIYF
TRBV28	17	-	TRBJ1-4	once	TGTGCCAGCAGCCCCGTCCCATTTATGGGTGCTAATGAAAAACTGTTTTTT	CASSPVPFMGANEKLFF
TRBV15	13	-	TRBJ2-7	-	TGTGCCACCAGCAGAGTCGGGGGTACCGAGCAGTACTTC	CATSRVGGTEQYF
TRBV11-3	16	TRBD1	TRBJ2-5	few	TGTGCCAGCAGCCGAAGAACAGGGGGCGAAGGAGAGACCCAGTACTTC	CASSRRTGGEGETQYF
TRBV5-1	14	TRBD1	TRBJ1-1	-	TGCGCCAGCAGCCCAGTCGACAGGGGCACTGAAGCTTTCTTT	CASSPVDRGTEAFF
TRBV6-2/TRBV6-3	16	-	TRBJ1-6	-	TGTGCCAGCAGTTACAACCGACCAGGGGCTAGATCACCCCTCCACTTT	CASSYNRPGARSPLHF
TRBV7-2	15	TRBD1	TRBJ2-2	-	TGTGCCAGCAGCTTACTAACACAGGGGTCAGGGGAGCTGTTTTTT	CASSLLTQGSGELFF
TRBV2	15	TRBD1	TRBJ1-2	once	TGTGCCAGCAGCAAAGGTCAGGGGGTCAACTATGGCTACACCTTC	CASSKGQGVNYGYTF
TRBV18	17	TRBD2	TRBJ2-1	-	TGTGCCAGCTCACAACCGCGTCTAGCGGGGGGGCTGGATGAGCAGTTCTTC	CASSQPRLAGGLDEQFF
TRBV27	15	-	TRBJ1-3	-	TGTGCCAGCAGATCGGGACTCCGCTCTGGAAACACCATATATTTT	CASRSGLRSGNTIYF
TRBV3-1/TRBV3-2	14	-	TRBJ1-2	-	TGTGCCAGCAGCCCCGGGCCAACCATCTATGGCTACACCTTC	CASSPGPTIYGYTF
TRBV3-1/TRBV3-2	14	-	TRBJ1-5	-	TGTGCCAGCAGCCAGGACCTCTCGGCAGCTCCCCAGCATTTT	CASSQDLSAAPQHF
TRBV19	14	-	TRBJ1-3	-	TGTGCCAGTAGTATAGGACCCGCTGGAAACACCATATATTTT	CASSIGPAGNTIYF
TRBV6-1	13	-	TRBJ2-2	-	TGTGCCAGCAGTGACCAGCGGCCCGGGGAGCTGTTTTTT	CASSDQRPGELFF
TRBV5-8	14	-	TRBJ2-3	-	TGTGCCAGCAGCTTCGGATTAGAGGGCGATACGCAGTATTTT	CASSFGLEGDTQYF
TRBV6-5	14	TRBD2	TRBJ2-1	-	TGTGCCAGCTCTAGCGGGGGACCCTACAATGAGCAGTTCTTC	CASSSGGPYNEQFF
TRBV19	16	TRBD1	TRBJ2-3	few	TGTGCCAGTAGTATAGGGACAGGGGGCGCCGAAGATACGCAGTATTTT	CASSIGTGGAEDTQYF
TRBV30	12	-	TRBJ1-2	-	TGTGCCTGGGAGGCATTTAACTATGGCTACACCTTC	CAWEAFNYGYTF
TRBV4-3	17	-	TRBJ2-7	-	TGCGCCAGCAGCCAAGGAATGGAACTAGCTCGCGGCTACGAGCAGTACTTC	CASSQGMELARGYEQYF
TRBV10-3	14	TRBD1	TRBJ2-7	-	TGTGCCATCAGCTTACGGGACAGGGCCTCCGAGCAGTACTTC	CAISLRDRASEQYF
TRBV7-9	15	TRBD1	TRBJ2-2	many	TGTGCCAGCAGCTTACAGGGACAGGGCACCGGGGAGCTGTTTTTT	CASSLQGQGTGELFF
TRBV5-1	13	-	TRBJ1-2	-	TGCGCCAGCAGCTTGGTTTCGCCCACTGGCTACACCTTC	CASSLVSPTGYTF
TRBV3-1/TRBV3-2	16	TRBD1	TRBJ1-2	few	TGTGCCAGCAGCCACCTTGGACAGGGCGGAAGCTATGGCTACACCTTC	CASSHLGQGGSYGYTF
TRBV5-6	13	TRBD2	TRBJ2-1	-	TGTGCCAGCAGCTTGGGCGGGAGGAATGAGCAGTTCTTC	CASSLGGRNEQFF
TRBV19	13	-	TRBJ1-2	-	TGTGCCAGTAGTATAGACGGACAGTTACCCTACACCTTC	CASSIDGQLPYTF
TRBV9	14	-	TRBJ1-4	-	TGTGCCAGCAGCGTGAGTCAGGGGAGGGAAAAACTGTTTTTT	CASSVSQGREKLFF
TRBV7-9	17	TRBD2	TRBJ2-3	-	TGTGCCAGCAGCTTATGGGGTACGGGGGGAGACACAGATACGCAGTATTTT	CASSLWGTGGDTDTQYF
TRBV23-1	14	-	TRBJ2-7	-	TGCGCCAGCAGTCAGTTCGACAGCTCCTACGAGCAGTACTTC	CASSQFDSSYEQYF
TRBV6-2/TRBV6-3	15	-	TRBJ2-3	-	TGTGCCAGCAGTTACATGGCCCTTAGCACAGATACGCAGTATTTT	CASSYMALSTDTQYF
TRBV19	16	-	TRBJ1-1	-	TGTGCCAGTAGTATCGTGGGGAGTCGAGTTGTGACTGAAGCTTTCTTT	CASSIVGSRVVTEAFF
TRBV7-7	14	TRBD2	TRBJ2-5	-	TGTGCTAGCAGCTTCCCTGCGGGGGAAGAGACCCAGTACTTC	CASSFPAGEETQYF
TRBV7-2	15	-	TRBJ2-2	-	TGTGCCAGCAGCTTAGCGGCTAGGAACACCGGGGAGCTGTTTTTT	CASSLAARNTGELFF
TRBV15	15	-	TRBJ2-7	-	TGTGCCACCAGCAGAGATTTTCGGAGTGCCTACGAGCAGTACTTC	CATSRDFRSAYEQYF
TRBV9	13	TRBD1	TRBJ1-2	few	TGTGCCAGCAGTCTAGGACAGGGCTTTGGCTACACCTTC	CASSLGQGFGYTF
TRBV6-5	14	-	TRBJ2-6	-	TGTGCCAGCAGGGCCTACTCTGGGGCCAACGTCCTGACTTTC	CASRAYSGANVLTF
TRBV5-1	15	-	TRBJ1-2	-	TGCGCCAGCAGCCTCGGAGGGGAGGGGAGCTATGGCTACACCTTC	CASSLGGEGSYGYTF
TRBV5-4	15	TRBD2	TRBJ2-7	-	TGTGCCAGCAGCTTCGGCCGACTAGCGGACTACGAGCAGTACTTC	CASSFGRLADYEQYF
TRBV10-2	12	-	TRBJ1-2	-	TGCGCCAGCAGTGACGTCTCTACCGGCTACACCTTC	CASSDVSTGYTF
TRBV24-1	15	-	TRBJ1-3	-	TGTGCCACCAGTGATTTTTCGTCATCTGGAAACACCATATATTTT	CATSDFSSSGNTIYF
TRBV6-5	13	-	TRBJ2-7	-	TGTGCCAGCAGCTACCCCGGGACTGATCGTCAGTACTTC	CASSYPGTDRQYF
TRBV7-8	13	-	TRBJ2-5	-	TGTGCCAGCAGCTTAAGGGCGTCAGAGACCCAGTACTTC	CASSLRASETQYF
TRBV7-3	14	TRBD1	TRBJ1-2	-	TGTGCCAGCAGCTTATCGGGACAGGGTGAGGGCTACACCTTC	CASSLSGQGEGYTF